The rows below give T cell receptor beta chains drawn from one sample of a study of breast tumors, draining lymph nodes, adjacent tissues. Each CDR3 protein is one row after TCRdb ran MiXCR on the multiplex PCR reads. The table includes about 180,000 distinct CDR3 sequences, around a third detected once. Sequencing was carried out using axillary lymph node tissue. These receptors were obtained from a female donor with breast cancer. Some clones in this sample may be carry-over from other donors' samples. Each CDR3 is given without its conserved first and last residue.

v_gene: TRBV2; j_gene: TRBJ2-3; CDR3aa: ASSELAGAGTDTQY
v_gene: TRBV7-3; j_gene: TRBJ2-5; CDR3aa: ASSLMASPWETQY
v_gene: TRBV20-1; j_gene: TRBJ2-1; CDR3aa: SAETDTGLAQF
v_gene: TRBV9; j_gene: TRBJ2-1; CDR3aa: ASSPRGFPDNEQF
v_gene: TRBV10-1; j_gene: TRBJ2-1; CDR3aa: ASRLPSGTANYNEQF
v_gene: TRBV12-5; j_gene: TRBJ1-1; CDR3aa: ASGSGMSTEAF
v_gene: TRBV6-5; j_gene: TRBJ1-5; CDR3aa: ASSRYKSNQPQH
v_gene: TRBV7-8; j_gene: TRBJ2-1; CDR3aa: ASSLAEGRGNEQF
v_gene: TRBV7-6; j_gene: TRBJ2-7; CDR3aa: ASSLAGRRRGTLFDEQY
v_gene: TRBV19; j_gene: TRBJ1-2; CDR3aa: ASSLSRRADYGYT
v_gene: TRBV29-1; j_gene: TRBJ1-4; CDR3aa: SVNHRGRNEKLF
v_gene: TRBV20-1; j_gene: TRBJ2-7; CDR3aa: SARVFVGTDYEQY
v_gene: TRBV12-3/TRBV12-4; j_gene: TRBJ2-7; CDR3aa: ASRPGRGVYEQY
v_gene: TRBV6-1; j_gene: TRBJ1-2; CDR3aa: ASSPGTAANYGYT
v_gene: TRBV6-6; j_gene: TRBJ1-5; CDR3aa: ASSYNGADNQPQH
v_gene: TRBV20-1; j_gene: TRBJ2-5; CDR3aa: SALQGTQY
v_gene: TRBV27; j_gene: TRBJ2-3; CDR3aa: ASSLWSGQRPDTQY
v_gene: TRBV6-2/TRBV6-3; j_gene: TRBJ2-7; CDR3aa: ASTHGGNEQY
v_gene: TRBV7-6; j_gene: TRBJ2-7; CDR3aa: ASSPPGGLTYEQY
v_gene: TRBV19; j_gene: TRBJ2-3; CDR3aa: ASSIDRPASDTQY
v_gene: TRBV11-3; j_gene: TRBJ2-1; CDR3aa: ASSLGLAGAGEQF
v_gene: TRBV10-3; j_gene: TRBJ1-4; CDR3aa: ASTGDLDEKLF
v_gene: TRBV5-1; j_gene: TRBJ1-1; CDR3aa: ASSQNLGNTEAF
v_gene: TRBV7-2; j_gene: TRBJ2-1; CDR3aa: ASSLEGLPMYEQF
v_gene: TRBV6-5; j_gene: TRBJ2-7; CDR3aa: ASSPPGQGFHEQY
v_gene: TRBV18; j_gene: TRBJ1-2; CDR3aa: ASSPREGILHNSYGYT
v_gene: TRBV27; j_gene: TRBJ2-5; CDR3aa: ASLDRDFQETQY
v_gene: TRBV7-8; j_gene: TRBJ1-6; CDR3aa: ASSLLPGEGSYNSPLH
v_gene: TRBV12-3/TRBV12-4; j_gene: TRBJ2-3; CDR3aa: ASSFNAPDTQY